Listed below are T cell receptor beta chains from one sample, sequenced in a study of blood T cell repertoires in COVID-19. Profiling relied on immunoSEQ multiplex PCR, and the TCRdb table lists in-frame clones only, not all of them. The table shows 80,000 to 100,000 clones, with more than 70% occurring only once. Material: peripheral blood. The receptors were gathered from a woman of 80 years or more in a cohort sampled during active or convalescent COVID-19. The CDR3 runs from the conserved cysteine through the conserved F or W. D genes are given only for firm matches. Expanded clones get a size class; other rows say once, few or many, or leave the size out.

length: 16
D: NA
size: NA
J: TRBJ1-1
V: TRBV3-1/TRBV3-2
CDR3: CASSAKRARLYTEAFF
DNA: TGTGCCAGCAGCGCGAAGAGGGCCAGACTTTACACTGAAGCTTTCTTT

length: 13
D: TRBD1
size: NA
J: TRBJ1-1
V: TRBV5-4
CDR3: CASSYPGGGEAFF
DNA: TGTGCCAGCAGTTACCCAGGGGGCGGTGAAGCTTTCTTT

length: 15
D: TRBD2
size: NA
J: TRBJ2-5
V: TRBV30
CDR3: CACPLRVGGSETQYF
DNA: TGTGCCTGCCCCTTGCGGGTGGGGGGGTCAGAGACCCAGTACTTC

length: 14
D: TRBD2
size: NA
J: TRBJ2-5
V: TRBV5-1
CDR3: CASKVQRDWETQYF
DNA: TGCGCCAGCAAGGTACAGCGGGATTGGGAGACCCAGTACTTC

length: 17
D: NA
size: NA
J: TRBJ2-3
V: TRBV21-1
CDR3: CASSKVDRAIGTDTQYF
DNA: TGTGCCAGCAGCAAAGTGGACAGGGCGATTGGCACAGATACGCAGTATTTT

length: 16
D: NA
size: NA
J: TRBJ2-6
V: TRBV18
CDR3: CASSPQQGVGANVLTF
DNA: TGTGCCAGCTCACCTCAACAGGGAGTTGGGGCCAACGTCCTGACTTTC

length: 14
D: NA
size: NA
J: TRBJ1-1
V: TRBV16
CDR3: CASSQWGGNTEAFF
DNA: TGTGCCAGCAGCCAATGGGGGGGAAACACTGAAGCTTTCTTT

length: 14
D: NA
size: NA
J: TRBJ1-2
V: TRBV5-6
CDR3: CASSWAQENYGYTF
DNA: TGTGCCAGCAGCTGGGCCCAGGAAAACTATGGCTACACCTTC

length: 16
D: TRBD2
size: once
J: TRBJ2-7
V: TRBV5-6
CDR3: CASSFVGLAVSYEQYF
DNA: TGTGCCAGCAGCTTCGTTGGACTAGCGGTATCCTACGAGCAGTACTTC

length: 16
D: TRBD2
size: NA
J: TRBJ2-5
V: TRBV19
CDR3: CASSGVAGGPQETQYF
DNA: TGTGCCAGTAGTGGAGTAGCGGGAGGGCCCCAAGAGACCCAGTACTTC

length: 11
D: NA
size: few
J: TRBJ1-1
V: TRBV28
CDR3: CASIRSGVAFF
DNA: TGTGCCAGCATACGCAGCGGTGTAGCTTTCTTT

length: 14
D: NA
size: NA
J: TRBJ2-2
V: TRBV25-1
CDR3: CASSDDLSARELFF
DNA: TGTGCCAGCAGTGACGACTTGTCCGCAAGGGAGCTGTTTTTT

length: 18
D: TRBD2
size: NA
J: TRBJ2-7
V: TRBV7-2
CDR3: CASSLAVSGISSSYEQYF
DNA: TGTGCCAGCAGCTTAGCAGTTAGCGGGATTTCTAGCTCCTACGAGCAGTACTTC

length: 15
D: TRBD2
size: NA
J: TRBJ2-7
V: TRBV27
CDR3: CASSSPMRGDYEQYF
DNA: TGTGCCAGCAGTTCCCCCATGCGGGGGGACTACGAGCAGTACTTC

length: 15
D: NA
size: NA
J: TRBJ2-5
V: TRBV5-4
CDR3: CASSPRLGLEETQYF
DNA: TGTGCCAGCAGCCCCCGCCTAGGTTTGGAGGAGACCCAGTACTTC

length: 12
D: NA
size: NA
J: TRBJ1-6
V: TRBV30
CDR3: CAWSVAGVALHF
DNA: TGTGCCTGGAGTGTAGCAGGGGTAGCCCTCCACTTT